Sequencing of this T cell receptor beta chain was carried out in a study of lymphopenia after photon versus proton radiotherapy. Findings and limits, study-wide: Photon-treated patients lost naive T cells and TCR diversity; proton-treated stayed stable. Better survival with proton therapy was suggested as possible, not demonstrated. Post-nadir diversity loss with photons came from oligoclonal expansion, particularly CD8+ Temra cells.

A remark on this clone: The antigen remains unidentified.

Generated by immunoSEQ multiplex PCR, the TCRdb table keeps only in-frame clones and is missing some. The sample contains under 35,000 clones, approximately 89% of which appear only once. The sample in question was peripheral blood, obtained from a patient treated with proton-based radiotherapy. The TCR was taken from a woman in her 70s with pancreatic cancer. Some clones in this sample may be carry-over from other donors' samples.

Here the CDR3 reads CASSVLVVGWYNEQFF. DNA of the CDR3: TGTGCCAGCAGCGTATTAGTTGTCGGTTGGTACAATGAGCAGTTCTTC. The chain joins TRBV11-2 to TRBJ2-1, with unresolved D. The V and J ends lost 5 bases and 4 bases respectively, with 18 bases between them. Germline V CDR1 and CDR2: SGHAT, FQNNGV. The CDR3 consists of 16 residues.